These T cell receptor beta chains were read from a single sample in a study of T cells in Graves' hyperthyroidism and ophthalmopathy. Using its own MiXCR run on the multiplex PCR reads, TCRdb lists one record per CDR3 protein. In the table there are about 250,000 distinct CDR3 sequences, about 24% of which are singletons. The sample comprised blood. Source of these receptors: a woman in her thirties or forties with Graves' ophthalmopathy. The CDR3 runs from the conserved cysteine through the conserved F or W. A D gene is named only where the DNA matches it firmly. Size tells how often a clone was seen (once, few, many) or the class of an expanded clone, and some rows leave it out.

clone_size	v_call	d_call	j_call	cdr3_nt	cdr3_aa
many	TRBV7-2	.	TRBJ2-7	TGTGCCAGCAGCCTGTGGCCTCGCGAGCAGTACTTC	CASSLWPREQYF
many	TRBV10-3	TRBD1	TRBJ2-7	TGTGCCATCAGTGATTGGACAGGGGGCTACGAGCAGTACTTC	CAISDWTGGYEQYF
many	TRBV3-1	.	TRBJ1-3	TGTGCCAGCAGCCAAGATGGGGGAAGAAACACCATATATTTT	CASSQDGGRNTIYF
many	TRBV6-1	TRBD2	TRBJ2-2	TGTGCCAGCAGTGTACCAACTTGGAGACTAGCGGGAGGGGCCGGGGAGCTGTTTTTT	CASSVPTWRLAGGAGELFF
.	TRBV7-2	.	TRBJ2-7	TGTGCCAGCAGCTTAGGAGGGTTAAAAGCGTACGAGCAGTACTTC	CASSLGGLKAYEQYF
many	TRBV28	.	TRBJ1-1	TGTGCCAGCACCCCCGGCCGGCATGAAGCTTTCTTT	CASTPGRHEAFF
many	TRBV18	.	TRBJ2-5	TGTGCCAGCTCACCACCGTCACAGGGCGAGACCCAGTACTTC	CASSPPSQGETQYF
many	TRBV7-4	TRBD2	TRBJ2-7	TGTGCCAGCCAAAAAGGGACTAACTGCACCTCGAGCTCCTACGAGCAGTACTTC	CASQKGTNCTSSSYEQYF
many	TRBV18	TRBD1	TRBJ1-5	TGTGCCAGCTCACCGAATGGGACAGGCCGGCATCAGCCCCAGCATTTT	CASSPNGTGRHQPQHF
many	TRBV11-2	TRBD1	TRBJ1-6	TGTGCCAGCAACGAAGGGACAGGGAACAATTCACCCCTCCACTTT	CASNEGTGNNSPLHF
many	TRBV11-2	.	TRBJ2-7	TGTGCCAGCAGCTTAGTCTTGGGGGACGAGCAGTACTTC	CASSLVLGDEQYF
many	TRBV12-3/TRBV12-4	TRBD1	TRBJ2-7	TGTGCCAGCAGTTTCAGGGGGCCCCCCTACGAGCAGTACTTC	CASSFRGPPYEQYF
.	TRBV7-2	.	TRBJ2-5	TGTGCCAGCAGTCTACTCATAGGGGAGACCCAGTACTTC	CASSLLIGETQYF
many	TRBV19	.	TRBJ1-1	TGTGCCAGTAGTATCCTACGGGCCCCGAGGAACACTGAAGCTTTCTTT	CASSILRAPRNTEAFF
many	TRBV20-1	.	TRBJ2-7	TGCAGTGCTAGGTCGGTGGGCGGCGAGCAGTACTTC	CSARSVGGEQYF
once	TRBV28	.	TRBJ1-1	TGTGCCAGTAGGACGGCCAACACTGAAGCTTTCTTT	CASRTANTEAFF
many	TRBV6-5	.	TRBJ1-2	TGTGCCAGCAAAAGAGGGGGGGGGGACTATGGCTACACCTTC	CASKRGGGDYGYTF
few	TRBV2	.	TRBJ1-6	TGTGCCAGCAGTCGAACGCGGACCACCTATAATTCACCCCTCCACTTT	CASSRTRTTYNSPLHF
many	TRBV29-1	.	TRBJ1-1	TGCAGCGTTGTTTGGGGGGGAAACACTGAAGCTTTCTTT	CSVVWGGNTEAFF
many	TRBV2	.	TRBJ2-7	TGTGCCAGCAGGACGGCCTCCTACGAGCAGTACTTC	CASRTASYEQYF
many	TRBV7-2	TRBD1	TRBJ2-7	TGTGCCAGCAGCTTAGCGGGACAGAACTACGAGCAGTACTTC	CASSLAGQNYEQYF
many	TRBV29-1	.	TRBJ1-2	TGCAGCGTTGAAGATGGGGCCGGACCCTTCTATGGCTACACCTTC	CSVEDGAGPFYGYTF
.	TRBV6-5	TRBD1	TRBJ2-7	TGTGCCAGCAGTTACGGGCTCAGGACAGGGTTAGGCTACGAGCAGTACTTC	CASSYGLRTGLGYEQYF
.	TRBV6-1	.	TRBJ2-7	TGTGCCAGCAGTGGAGTGGCAGGGGTTTACGAGCAGTACTTC	CASSGVAGVYEQYF
few	TRBV29-1	.	TRBJ2-2	TGCAGCGCGGCAGGCCCTGAATCCGGGGAGCTGTTTTTT	CSAAGPESGELFF
many	TRBV6-1	TRBD1	TRBJ1-1	TGTGCCAGCAGTGAGTTGGCAGGGGGTATGAACACTGAAGCTTTCTTT	CASSELAGGMNTEAFF
many	TRBV12-3/TRBV12-4	.	TRBJ1-2	TGTGCCAGCACCTTAGGGGGAGGGAAGGGATCTGGCTACACCTTC	CASTLGGGKGSGYTF
many	TRBV15	.	TRBJ2-5	TGTGCCACCAGCAGAGACAGGTCCCAAGAGACCCAGTACTTC	CATSRDRSQETQYF
.	TRBV3-1	TRBD1	TRBJ2-5	TGTGCCAGCAGCCAAGCGAGGGACAGACAAGAGACCCAGTACTTC	CASSQARDRQETQYF
few	TRBV28	TRBD1	TRBJ2-6	TGTGCCAGAACACAGGGGTCCCCCAGCTCTGGGGCCAACGTCCTGACTTTC	CARTQGSPSSGANVLTF
.	TRBV30	.	TRBJ1-2	TGTGCCTGGCTACAGGTCTTGGGTGGCTACACCTTC	CAWLQVLGGYTF
.	TRBV20-1	TRBD1	TRBJ2-5	TGCAGTGCTAGTAAGGGACAGGGGGGAGAGACCCAGTACTTC	CSASKGQGGETQYF